Following are 5 T cell receptor beta chains from one sample sequenced in a study of T cell repertoires in cytomegalovirus infection. TCRdb processed the reads anew with MiXCR; each CDR3 protein has one entry. The sample lists roughly 240,000 distinct CDR3 sequences, around 6.4% occurring once. The specimen sequenced was PBMCs. Receptors originate from a human donor in good health (CMV status not recorded). Some clones in this sample may be carry-over from other donors' samples.

The chain carries TRBV7-9 and TRBJ2-4; D is ambiguous. Germline CDR1 is SEHNR and CDR2 is FQNEAQ (reference sequence). This CDR3 has 16 amino acids. V lost 1 base, J lost 0 bases, and 10 bases lay in between. In nucleotides, the CDR3 is TGTGCCAGCAGCTTAGGAAGTCTACAAGCCAAAAACATTCAGTACTTC. Protein: CASSLGSLQAKNIQYF.

This clonotype has at least ten counts. The chain joins TRBV7-2 to TRBJ2-1; 8 bases match TRBD1. CDR1 is SGHTA and CDR2 is FQGNSA in the germline V gene. The J segment lost 4 bases and the V segment lost 4 bases, leaving 3 bases of the junction unmatched. The CDR3 is 14 amino acids. CDR3: CASSYQGAYNEQFF. The CDR3 DNA sequence: TGTGCCAGCAGCTACCAGGGGGCATACAATGAGCAGTTCTTC.

This clonotype showed up many times. The rearrangement uses TRBV6-6 and TRBJ2-2; 8 bases are shared with TRBD1. J gave up 5 bases and V 6 bases, and 11 bases lay outside the gene matches. The CDR3 length is 16 residues. Germline assignment: CDR1 MNHNY and CDR2 SVGAGI (reference sequence). For the CDR3, the DNA is TGTGCCAGCAGAACCCCGGGCAGGGGGCTGACCGGGGAGCTGTTTTTT. Translated, it gives CASRTPGRGLTGELFF.

This clonotype turned up a few times. CDR3 DNA: TGTGCCAGCAGTTTAAGGTCTCCCCCGGGAGCTTTCTTT. It yields the protein CASSLRSPPGAFF. The genes are TRBV28 and TRBJ1-1; D is unresolved. Germline CDR1 is MDHEN and CDR2 is SYDVKM. Trimming pared 2 bases from V and 10 bases from J, leaving 14 bases between. The CDR3 is 13 residues long.

This clonotype was seen ten or more times. The V gene is TRBV6-2 or TRBV6-3, the J gene TRBJ2-7; a possible D gene is TRBD2 (5 bases). The length of the CDR3 is 14 residues. Germline V CDR1 and CDR2: MNHEY, SVGEGT. Trimming shortened V by 8 bases and J by 2 bases, and 16 bases separated the two germline ends. The chain's CDR3 is CASHLGNPPYEQYF. The CDR3, as DNA: TGTGCCAGCCACCTCGGGAACCCTCCCTACGAGCAGTACTTC.